These 15 T cell receptor beta chains share one sample of origin, sequenced in a study of T cell changes during pregnancy in multiple sclerosis (dated by TCRdb to between 2018 and 2020). Libraries came from the immunoSEQ multiplex PCR assay. As stored in TCRdb, this immuneACCESS dataset retains in-frame rearrangements with V and J assigned. A fraction of the clones does not appear; measured against another copy, unresolved V genes explain less than half of the discrepancy, and the remainder lacks a known reason. The sample contains 40,000 to 60,000 clones, approximately 94% of them found a single time. Of the sample, around 0.3% falls within the top ten clones. Sequencing was performed on CD4+ T cells from peripheral blood mononuclear cells, taken in the third trimester of pregnancy. These receptors were taken from a female donor with multiple sclerosis, enrolled in a pregnancy study.

V is TRBV6-5 and J is TRBJ1-2, with 8 bases fitting TRBD1. Germline V gives CDR1 MNHEY, CDR2 SVGAGI. V lost 5 bases to trimming and J lost 7 bases; unmatched junction nucleotides: 3. The CDR3 is 12 amino acids. CDR3 DNA: TGTGCCAGCAGTGGACAGGGTTCTGGCTACACCTTC. Encoded protein: CASSGQGSGYTF.

V usage is TRBV4-1 and J usage is TRBJ2-6; 8 bases agree with TRBD1. CDR3 length: 20 residues. V lost 0 bases to trimming and J lost 0 bases; unmatched junction nucleotides: 10. Germline CDR1 and CDR2: MGHRA and YSYEKL. The CDR3 nucleotides are TGCGCCAGCAGCCAAGATCAGACAGGGGTTGTAAGCTCTGGGGCCAACGTCCTGACTTTC. Translated: CASSQDQTGVVSSGANVLTF.

The rearrangement uses TRBV6-4 and TRBJ2-1, with 7 positions matching TRBD2. Germline V gene data show CDR1 as MRHNA and CDR2 as SNTAGT. The CDR3 covers 16 residues. V lost 5 bases to trimming and J lost 4 bases; unmatched junction nucleotides: 11. The CDR3 is CASSHRGSGFYNEQFF. CDR3 nucleotide sequence: TGTGCCAGCAGTCACCGGGGTAGCGGGTTTTACAATGAGCAGTTCTTC.

The gene calls are TRBV18 and TRBJ2-2; weak D call: TRBD1 (5 bases). This CDR3 has 14 amino acids. The V and J ends lost 8 bases and 1 base respectively, with 11 bases between them. From germline, CDR1 is KGHSH and CDR2 LQKENI. CDR3 in amino acids: CASGEQVNTGELFF. In DNA form, the CDR3 reads TGTGCCAGCGGGGAACAGGTGAACACCGGGGAGCTGTTTTTT.

In DNA form, the CDR3 reads TGTGCCAGCAGCCAGGGGACAGGGGGAGAAACGACTGAAGCTTTCTTT. Protein sequence: CASSQGTGGETTEAFF. This chain joins TRBV5-6 and TRBJ1-1; 11 nucleotides match TRBD1. The V segment lost 4 bases and the J segment 5 bases; nucleotides outside the gene matches: 10. This CDR3 is 16 amino acids long. The germline V gene encodes CDR1 SGHDT and CDR2 YYEEEE.

The chain links TRBV18 to TRBJ1-1; D call uncertain. V dropped 5 bases and J dropped 2 bases, with 6 bases sitting between them. CDR3 size: 12 residues. Germline-derived CDR1 and CDR2 are KGHSH and LQKENI. CDR3 residues: CASSTSNTEAFF. In DNA, the CDR3 is TGTGCCAGCTCAACGAGTAACACTGAAGCTTTCTTT.

The chain is built from TRBV4-2 and TRBJ2-2; 7 nucleotides match TRBD2. CDR1 is LGHNA and CDR2 is YNFKEQ in the germline V gene. This CDR3 contains 15 residues. With 0 bases clipped from V and 8 bases from J, the junction kept 6 bases outside the gene matches. CDR3 loop: CASSQEGRGGGELFF. Written as DNA, the CDR3 is TGTGCCAGCAGCCAAGAGGGACGGGGAGGGGGGGAGCTGTTTTTT.

This clone has just one count. V is TRBV2 and J is TRBJ1-3, with no clear D. The germline V gene encodes CDR1 SNHLY and CDR2 FYNNEI. This CDR3 is 13 amino acids long. With 5 bases removed from V and 9 bases from J, the gap between germline ends came to 14 bases. CDR3 nucleotide sequence: TGTGCCAGCAGTCTTCATGGAGGTAGCACCATATATTTT. Translation gives CASSLHGGSTIYF.

V is TRBV7-6 and J is TRBJ2-3; D may be TRBD1 (6 bases). The V gene lost 5 bases and the J gene lost 5 bases, with 26 bases spanning the gap. In germline, CDR1 is SGHVS, CDR2 FNYEAQ. The CDR3 contains 18 residues. CDR3: CASSPTFGSQGLGDTQYF. The CDR3 coding sequence is TGTGCCAGCAGCCCCACGTTTGGGTCGCAGGGGCTGGGAGATACGCAGTATTTT.

The V call is TRBV11-1, the J call TRBJ2-5, with D possibly matching TRBD1 (5 bases). Trimming shortened V by 5 bases and J by 5 bases, and 9 bases separated the two germline ends. Germline CDR1 is SGHAT and CDR2 is FQDESV (reference sequence). The CDR3 runs to 12 residues. The CDR3 is CASSQGIETQYF. CDR3 sequence (DNA): TGTGCCAGCAGCCAGGGAATCGAGACCCAGTACTTC.

The chain joins TRBV5-1 to TRBJ2-1, with 9 bases identical to TRBD1. CDR3 length: 15 residues. In germline, CDR1 is SGHRS, CDR2 YFSETQ. Trimming at V came to 5 bases and at J to 8 bases, leaving 11 bases not matched to a gene. The CDR3 bases are TGCGCCAGCAGTCCCGGGACAGGGAGTTTTCATGAGCAGTTCTTC. The encoded protein is CASSPGTGSFHEQFF.

The rearrangement uses TRBV5-1 and TRBJ2-2, with 8 bases aligning to TRBD1. The junction had 5 bases not matched to a gene; V was cut back by 0 bases and J by 1 base. Germline values: CDR1 SGHRS, CDR2 YFSETQ. CDR3 length equals 17 residues. In DNA form, the CDR3 reads TGCGCCAGCAGCTTGGGGACAGGGCGCTTGAACACCGGGGAGCTGTTTTTT. It yields the protein CASSLGTGRLNTGELFF.

V usage is TRBV18 and J usage is TRBJ2-3; 7 bases are a match to TRBD1. J was trimmed by 3 bases and V by 4 bases; bases with no gene match: 13. The CDR3 is 17 amino acids. Germline CDR1 reads KGHSH; CDR2 reads LQKENI. The CDR3 region has the DNA TGTGCCAGCTCACTAACAGGGTCGGCGACAGGGACAGATACGCAGTATTTT. It encodes CASSLTGSATGTDTQYF.

This sequence joins TRBV7-2 and TRBJ2-7; TRBD2 matches at 7 bases. Germline V gene lookup returns CDR1 SGHTA and CDR2 FQGNSA. This CDR3 contains 14 residues. The ends lost 2 bases at V and 7 bases at J; junction bases unmatched: 8. CDR3 residues: CASSLMGGSLEQYF. The CDR3 region has the DNA TGTGCCAGCAGCTTAATGGGCGGGAGTCTTGAGCAGTACTTC.

In its sample, this clone was seen a few times. The J gene is TRBJ1-1, the V gene TRBV4-3, with TRBD1 matching over 8 bases. V trimming: 7 bases; J trimming: 7 bases; junction bases outside the gene matches: 5. Germline CDR1 and CDR2: LGHNA and YSLEER. The CDR3 runs to 12 residues. This CDR3 is CASTVGTGEAFF. The DNA of the CDR3 is TGCGCCAGCACGGTGGGGACAGGTGAAGCTTTCTTT.